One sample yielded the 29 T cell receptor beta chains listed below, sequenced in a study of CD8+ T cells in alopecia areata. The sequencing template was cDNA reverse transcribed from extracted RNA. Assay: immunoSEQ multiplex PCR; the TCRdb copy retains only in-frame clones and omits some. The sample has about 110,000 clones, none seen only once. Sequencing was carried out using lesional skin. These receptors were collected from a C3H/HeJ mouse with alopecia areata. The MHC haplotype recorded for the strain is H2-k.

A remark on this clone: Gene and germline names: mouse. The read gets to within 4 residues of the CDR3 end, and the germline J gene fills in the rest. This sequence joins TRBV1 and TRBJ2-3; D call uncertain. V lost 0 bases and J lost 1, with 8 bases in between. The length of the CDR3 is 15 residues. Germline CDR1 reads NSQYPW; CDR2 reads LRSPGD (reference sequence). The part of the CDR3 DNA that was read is TGCACCTGCAGTGCAGAAAAAAGGGGTGCAGAA. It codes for CTCSAEKRGAE. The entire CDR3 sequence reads CTCSAEKRGAETLYF. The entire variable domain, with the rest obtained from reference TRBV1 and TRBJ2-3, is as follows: VTLLEQNPRWRLVPRGQAVNLRCILKNSQYPWMSWYQQDLQKQLQWLFTLRSPGDKEVKSLPGADYLATRVTDTELRLQVANMSQGRTLYCTCSAEKRGAETLYFGSGTRLTVL.

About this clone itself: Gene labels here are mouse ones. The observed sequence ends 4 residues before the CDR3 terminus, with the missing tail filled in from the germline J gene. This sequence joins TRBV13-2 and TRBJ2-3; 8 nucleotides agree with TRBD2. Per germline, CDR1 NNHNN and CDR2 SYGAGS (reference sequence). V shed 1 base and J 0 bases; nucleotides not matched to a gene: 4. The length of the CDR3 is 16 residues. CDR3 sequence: CASGDPGGSSAETLYF. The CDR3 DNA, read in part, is TGTGCCAGCGGTGATCCTGGGGGGAGTAGTGCAGAA.

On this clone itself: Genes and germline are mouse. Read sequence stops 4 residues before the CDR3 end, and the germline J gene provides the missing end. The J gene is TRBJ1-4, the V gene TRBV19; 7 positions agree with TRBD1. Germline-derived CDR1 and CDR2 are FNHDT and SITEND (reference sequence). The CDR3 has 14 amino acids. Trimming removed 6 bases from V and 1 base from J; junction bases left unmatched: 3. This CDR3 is CASINRGSNERLFF. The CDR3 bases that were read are TGTGCCAGCATCAACAGGGGTTCCAACGAA. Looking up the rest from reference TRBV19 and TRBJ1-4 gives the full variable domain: GGIITQTPKFLIGQEGQKLTLKCQQNFNHDTMYWYRQDSGKGLRLIYYSITENDLQKGDLSEGYDASREKKSSFSLTVTSAQKNEMAVFLCASINRGSNERLFFGHGTKLSVL.

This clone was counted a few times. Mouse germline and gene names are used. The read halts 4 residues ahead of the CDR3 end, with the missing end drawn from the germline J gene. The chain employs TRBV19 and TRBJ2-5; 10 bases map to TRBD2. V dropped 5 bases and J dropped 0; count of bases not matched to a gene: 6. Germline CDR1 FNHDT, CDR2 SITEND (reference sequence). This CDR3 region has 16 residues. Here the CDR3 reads CASSPNWGGNQDTQYF. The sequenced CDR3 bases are TGTGCCAGCAGCCCAAACTGGGGGGGTAACCAAGAC.

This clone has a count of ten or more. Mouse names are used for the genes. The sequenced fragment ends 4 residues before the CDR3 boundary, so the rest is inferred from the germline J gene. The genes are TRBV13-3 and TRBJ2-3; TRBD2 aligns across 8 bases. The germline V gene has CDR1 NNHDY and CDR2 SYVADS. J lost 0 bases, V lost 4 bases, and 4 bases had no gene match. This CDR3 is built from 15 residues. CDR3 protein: CASSTGTGSAETLYF. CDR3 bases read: TGTGCCAGCAGTACCGGGACTGGAAGTGCAGAA.

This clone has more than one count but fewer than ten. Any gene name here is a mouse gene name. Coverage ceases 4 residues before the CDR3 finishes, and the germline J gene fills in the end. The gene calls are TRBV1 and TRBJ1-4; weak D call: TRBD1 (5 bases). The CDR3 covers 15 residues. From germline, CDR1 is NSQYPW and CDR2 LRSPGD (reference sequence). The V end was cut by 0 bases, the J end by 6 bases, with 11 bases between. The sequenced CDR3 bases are TGCACCTGCAGTGCAGATCGCAGCAGGGACGAA. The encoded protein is CTCSADRSRDE. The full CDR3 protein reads CTCSADRSRDERLFF.

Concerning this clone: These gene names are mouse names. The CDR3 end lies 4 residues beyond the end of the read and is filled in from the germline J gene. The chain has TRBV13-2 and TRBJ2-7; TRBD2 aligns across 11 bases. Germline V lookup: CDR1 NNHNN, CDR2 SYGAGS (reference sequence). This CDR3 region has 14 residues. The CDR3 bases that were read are TGTGCCAGCGGCGTCAGACTGGGGGGGTAT. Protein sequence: CASGVRLGGY. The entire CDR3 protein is CASGVRLGGYEQYF.

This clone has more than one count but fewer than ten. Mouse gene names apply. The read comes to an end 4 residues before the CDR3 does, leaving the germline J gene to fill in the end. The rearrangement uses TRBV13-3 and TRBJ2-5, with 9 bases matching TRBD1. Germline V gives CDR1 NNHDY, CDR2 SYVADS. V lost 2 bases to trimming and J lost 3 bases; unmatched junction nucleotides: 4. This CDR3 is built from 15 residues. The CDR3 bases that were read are TGTGCCAGCAGTGACTCCGACAGGGGGCAAGAC. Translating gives CASSDSDRGQD. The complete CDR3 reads CASSDSDRGQDTQYF.

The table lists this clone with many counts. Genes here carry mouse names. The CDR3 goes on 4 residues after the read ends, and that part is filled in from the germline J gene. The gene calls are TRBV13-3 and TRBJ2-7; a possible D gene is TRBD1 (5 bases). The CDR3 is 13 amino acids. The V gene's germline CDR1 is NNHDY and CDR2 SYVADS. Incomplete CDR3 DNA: TGTGCCAGCAGTGAACAGGTCACTTAT. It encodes CASSEQVTY. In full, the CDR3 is CASSEQVTYEQYF.

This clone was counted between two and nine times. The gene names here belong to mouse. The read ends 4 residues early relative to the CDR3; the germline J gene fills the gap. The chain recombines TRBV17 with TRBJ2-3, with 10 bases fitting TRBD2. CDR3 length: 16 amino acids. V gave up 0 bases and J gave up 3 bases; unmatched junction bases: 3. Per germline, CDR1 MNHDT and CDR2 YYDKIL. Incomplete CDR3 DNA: TGTGCTAGCAGTAGAGATTCGGGACTGGGGGCAGAA. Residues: CASSRDSGLGAE. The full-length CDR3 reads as CASSRDSGLGAETLYF.

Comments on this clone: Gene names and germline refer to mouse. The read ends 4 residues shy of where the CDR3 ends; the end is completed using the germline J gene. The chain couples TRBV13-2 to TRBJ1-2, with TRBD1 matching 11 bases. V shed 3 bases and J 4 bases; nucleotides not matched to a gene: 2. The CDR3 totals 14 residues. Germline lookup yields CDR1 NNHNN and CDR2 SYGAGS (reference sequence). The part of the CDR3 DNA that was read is TGTGCCAGCGGTGGGGGACAGGGGGGCTCC. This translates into CASGGGQGGS. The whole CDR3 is CASGGGQGGSDYTF.

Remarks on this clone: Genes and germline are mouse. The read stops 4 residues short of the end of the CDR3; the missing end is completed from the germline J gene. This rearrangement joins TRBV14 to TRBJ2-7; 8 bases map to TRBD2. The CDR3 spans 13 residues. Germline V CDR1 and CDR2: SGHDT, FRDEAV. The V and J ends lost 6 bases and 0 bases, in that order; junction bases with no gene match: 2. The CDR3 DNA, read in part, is TGTGCCAGCATTGGGGGGGTCTCCTAT. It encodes CASIGGVSY. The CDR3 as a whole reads CASIGGVSYEQYF.

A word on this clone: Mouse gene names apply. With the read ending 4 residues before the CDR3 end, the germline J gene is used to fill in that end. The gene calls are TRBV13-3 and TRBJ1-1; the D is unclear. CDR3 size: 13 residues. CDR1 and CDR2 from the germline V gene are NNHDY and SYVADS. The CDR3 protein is CASSDRSETEVFF. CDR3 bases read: TGTGCCAGCAGTGATAGGTCAGAAACA.

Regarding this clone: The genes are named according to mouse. CDR3 amino acids: CASSSQVANSDYTF. CDR3 DNA (partial): TGTGCCAGCAGTTCACAGGTTGCAAACTCC. The V call is TRBV19, the J call TRBJ1-2; D might be TRBD1 (5 bases). From the germline J gene comes the end of the CDR3, since the read stops 4 residues before it. This CDR3 contains 14 residues. The V gene lost 4 bases and the J gene lost 0 bases, with 10 bases spanning the gap. Germline CDR1 reads FNHDT; CDR2 reads SITEND (reference sequence).

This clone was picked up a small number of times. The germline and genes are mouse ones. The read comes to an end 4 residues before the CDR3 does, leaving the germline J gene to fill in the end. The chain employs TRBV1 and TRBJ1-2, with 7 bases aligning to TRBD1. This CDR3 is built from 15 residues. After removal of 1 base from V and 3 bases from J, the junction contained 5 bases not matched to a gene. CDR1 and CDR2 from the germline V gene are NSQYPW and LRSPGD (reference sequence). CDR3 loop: CTCSAAQGRDSDYTF. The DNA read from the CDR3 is TGCACCTGCAGTGCAGCACAGGGGCGGGACTCC.

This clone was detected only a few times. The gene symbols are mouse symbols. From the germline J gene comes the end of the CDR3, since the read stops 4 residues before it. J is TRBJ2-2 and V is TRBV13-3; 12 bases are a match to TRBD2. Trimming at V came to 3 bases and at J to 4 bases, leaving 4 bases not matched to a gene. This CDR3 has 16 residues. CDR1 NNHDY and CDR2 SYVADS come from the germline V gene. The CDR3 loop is CASSGGTGGPTGQLYF. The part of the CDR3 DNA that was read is TGTGCCAGCAGTGGCGGGACTGGGGGGCCCACCGGG.

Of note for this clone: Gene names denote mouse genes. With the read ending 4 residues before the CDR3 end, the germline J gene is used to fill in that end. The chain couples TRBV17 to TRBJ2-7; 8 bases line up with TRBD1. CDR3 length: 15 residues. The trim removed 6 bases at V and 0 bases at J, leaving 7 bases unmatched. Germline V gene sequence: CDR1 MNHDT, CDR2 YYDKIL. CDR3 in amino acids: CASSYQGASSYEQYF. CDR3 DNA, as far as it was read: TGTGCTAGCAGCTATCAGGGGGCGAGCTCCTAT.

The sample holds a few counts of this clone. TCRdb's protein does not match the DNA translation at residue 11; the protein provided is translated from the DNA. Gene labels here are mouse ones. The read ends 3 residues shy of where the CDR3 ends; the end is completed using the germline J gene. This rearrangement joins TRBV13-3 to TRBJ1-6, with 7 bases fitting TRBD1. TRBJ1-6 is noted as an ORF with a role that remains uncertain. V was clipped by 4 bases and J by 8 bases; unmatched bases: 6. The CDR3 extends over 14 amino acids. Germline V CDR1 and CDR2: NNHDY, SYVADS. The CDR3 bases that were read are TGTGCCAGCAGTCCTCAGGGGGGAGATTCGCCC. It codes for CASSPQGGDSP. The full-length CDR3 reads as CASSPQGGDSPLYF.

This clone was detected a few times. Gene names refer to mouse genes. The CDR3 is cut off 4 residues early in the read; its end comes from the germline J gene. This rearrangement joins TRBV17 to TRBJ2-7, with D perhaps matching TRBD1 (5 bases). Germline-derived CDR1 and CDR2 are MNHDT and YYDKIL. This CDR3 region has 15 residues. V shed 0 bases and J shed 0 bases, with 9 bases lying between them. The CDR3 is CASSREPGSSYEQYF. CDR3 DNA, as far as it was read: TGTGCTAGCAGTAGAGAGCCAGGGAGCTCCTAT.

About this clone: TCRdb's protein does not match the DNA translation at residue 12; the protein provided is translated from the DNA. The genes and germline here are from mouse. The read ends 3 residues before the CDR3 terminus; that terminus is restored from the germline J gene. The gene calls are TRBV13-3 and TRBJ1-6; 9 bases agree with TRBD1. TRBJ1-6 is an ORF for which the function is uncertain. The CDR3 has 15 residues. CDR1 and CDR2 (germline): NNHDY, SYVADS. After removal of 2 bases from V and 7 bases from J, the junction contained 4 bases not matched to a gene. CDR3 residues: CASSEGDRDNSPLYF. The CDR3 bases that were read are TGTGCCAGCAGTGAGGGGGACAGGGACAATTCGCCC.

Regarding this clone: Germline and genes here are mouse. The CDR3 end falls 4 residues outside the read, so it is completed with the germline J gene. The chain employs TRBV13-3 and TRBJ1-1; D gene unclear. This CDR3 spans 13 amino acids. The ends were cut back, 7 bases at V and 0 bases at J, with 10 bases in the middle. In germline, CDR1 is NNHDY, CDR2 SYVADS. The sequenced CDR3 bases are TGTGCCAGCTCCCGCACATCAAACACA. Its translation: CASSRTSNT. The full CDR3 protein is CASSRTSNTEVFF.

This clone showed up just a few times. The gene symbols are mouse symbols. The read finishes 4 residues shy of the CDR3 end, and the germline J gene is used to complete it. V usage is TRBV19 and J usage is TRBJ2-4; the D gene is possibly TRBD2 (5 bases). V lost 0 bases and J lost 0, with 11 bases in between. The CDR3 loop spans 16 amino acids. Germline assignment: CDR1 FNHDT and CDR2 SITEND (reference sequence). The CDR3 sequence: CASSIVWESSQNTLYF. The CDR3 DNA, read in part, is TGTGCCAGCAGTATAGTCTGGGAATCTAGTCAAAAC.

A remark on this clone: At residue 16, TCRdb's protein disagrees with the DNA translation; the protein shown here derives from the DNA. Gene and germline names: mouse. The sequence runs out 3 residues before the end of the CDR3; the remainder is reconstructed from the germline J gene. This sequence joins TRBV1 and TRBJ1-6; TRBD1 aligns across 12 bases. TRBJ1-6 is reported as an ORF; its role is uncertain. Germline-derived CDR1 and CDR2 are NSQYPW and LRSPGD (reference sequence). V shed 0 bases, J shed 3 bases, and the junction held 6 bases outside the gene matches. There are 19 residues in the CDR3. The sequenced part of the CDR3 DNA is TGCACCTGCAGTGCAGATTTGGGGACAGGGGGCGACTATAATTCGCCC. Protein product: CTCSADLGTGGDYNSP. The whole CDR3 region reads CTCSADLGTGGDYNSPLYF.

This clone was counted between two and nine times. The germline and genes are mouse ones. The CDR3 sequence: CASSRQGYAEQFF. The sequenced CDR3 bases are TGTGCTAGCAGTAGACAGGGCTATGCT. The chain is built from TRBV17 and TRBJ2-1; a weak D match, TRBD1 (5 bases). The read ends 4 residues early relative to the CDR3; the germline J gene fills the gap. The CDR3 has 13 amino acids. Germline values: CDR1 MNHDT, CDR2 YYDKIL. V was shortened by 2 bases and J by 3 bases, with 5 bases between the two germline ends.

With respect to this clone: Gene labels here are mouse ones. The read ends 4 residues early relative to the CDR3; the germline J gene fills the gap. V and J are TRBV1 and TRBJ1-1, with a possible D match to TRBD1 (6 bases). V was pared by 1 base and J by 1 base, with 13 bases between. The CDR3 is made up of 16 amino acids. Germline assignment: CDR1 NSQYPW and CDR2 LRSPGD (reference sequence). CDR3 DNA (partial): TGCACCTGCAGTGCAGCCCCGGGACAACTAAACACA. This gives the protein CTCSAAPGQLNT. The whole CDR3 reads CTCSAAPGQLNTEVFF.

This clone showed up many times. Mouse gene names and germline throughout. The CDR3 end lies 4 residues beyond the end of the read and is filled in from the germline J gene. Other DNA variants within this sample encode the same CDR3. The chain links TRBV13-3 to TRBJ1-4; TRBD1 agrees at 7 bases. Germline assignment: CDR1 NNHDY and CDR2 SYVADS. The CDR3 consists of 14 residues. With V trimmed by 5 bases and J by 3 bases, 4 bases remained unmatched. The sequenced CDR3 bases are TGTGCCAGCAGCCCCCAGGGGGCCAACGAA. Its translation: CASSPQGANE. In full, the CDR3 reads CASSPQGANERLFF.

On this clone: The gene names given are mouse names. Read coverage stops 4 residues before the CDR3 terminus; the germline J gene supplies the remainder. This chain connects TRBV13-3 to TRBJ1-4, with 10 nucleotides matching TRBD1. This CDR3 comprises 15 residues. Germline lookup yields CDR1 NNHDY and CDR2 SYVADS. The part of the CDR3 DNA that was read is TGTGCCAGCAGTACCGGGACAGGGGCCGGCGAA. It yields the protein CASSTGTGAGE. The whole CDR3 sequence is CASSTGTGAGERLFF.

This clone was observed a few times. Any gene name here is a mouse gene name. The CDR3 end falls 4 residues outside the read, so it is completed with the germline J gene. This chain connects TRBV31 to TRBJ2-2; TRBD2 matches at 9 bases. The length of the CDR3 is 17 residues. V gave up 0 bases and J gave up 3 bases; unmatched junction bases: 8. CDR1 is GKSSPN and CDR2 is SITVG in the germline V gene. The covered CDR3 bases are TGTGCCTGGAGTCTAGATGGGGGGGCGCGAGACACCGGG. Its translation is CAWSLDGGARDTG. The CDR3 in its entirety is CAWSLDGGARDTGQLYF.

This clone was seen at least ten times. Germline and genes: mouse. The CDR3 bases that were read are TGTGCCAGCAGGGCGGGACAAAACTCC. Its protein product is CASRAGQNS. The CDR3 as a whole reads CASRAGQNSDYTF. J is TRBJ1-2 and V is TRBV13-3; a weak D match, TRBD1 (6 bases). The read ends 4 residues before the CDR3 terminus; that terminus is restored from the germline J gene. With 5 bases removed from V and 1 base from J, the gap between germline ends came to 9 bases. The CDR3 runs to 13 residues. Germline loops: CDR1 NNHDY, CDR2 SYVADS.